This T cell receptor beta chain is drawn from a study of blood T cell repertoires in COVID-19. Study as a whole: From the United States, Italy and Spain came samples of acute and convalescent COVID-19. In each case, the material was cDNA or gDNA derived from T cells, B-cell-depleted T cells, or PBMCs.

Original handling: Reference gene primer amplification gave nucleated cell count estimates. Clones were read by immunoSEQ multiplex PCR, and TCRdb kept only the in-frame ones, dropping some. That table gives V, J and clone size, and the DNA gave D and trimming. Among 100,000 to 150,000 clones listed, around 81% were seen once. Material for sequencing was peripheral blood. The sequence derives from a woman aged 60 to 75 with active or convalescent COVID-19.

CDR3 in DNA: TGTGCCAGCAGCCCCTCCCCCGGGGGGCGATCGGCTTTCTTT. Its protein product is CASSPSPGGRSAFF. The chain is built from TRBV9 and TRBJ1-1; TRBD1 might be the D (6 bases). The V end was cut by 4 bases, the J end by 11 bases, with 21 bases between. The CDR3 length is 14 residues. CDR1 and CDR2 from the germline V gene are SGDLS and YYNGEE. The whole variable domain, filled in from reference TRBV9 and TRBJ1-1, reads DSGVTQTPKHLITATGQRVTLRCSPRSGDLSVYWYQQSLDQGLQFLIQYYNGEERAKGNILERFSAQQFPDLHSELNLSSLELGDSALYFCASSPSPGGRSAFFGQGTRLTVV.